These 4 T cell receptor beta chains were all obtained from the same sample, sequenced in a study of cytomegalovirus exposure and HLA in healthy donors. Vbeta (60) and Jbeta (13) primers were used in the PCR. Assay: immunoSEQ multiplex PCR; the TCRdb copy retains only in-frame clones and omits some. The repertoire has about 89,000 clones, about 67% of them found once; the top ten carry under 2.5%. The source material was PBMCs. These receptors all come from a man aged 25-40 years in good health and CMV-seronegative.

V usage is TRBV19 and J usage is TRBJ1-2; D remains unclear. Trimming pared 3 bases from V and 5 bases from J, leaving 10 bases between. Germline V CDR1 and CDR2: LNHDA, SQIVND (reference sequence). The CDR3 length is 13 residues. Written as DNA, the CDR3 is TGTGCCAGTAGTATTAGCCTTGGGTATGGCTACACCTTC. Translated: CASSISLGYGYTF. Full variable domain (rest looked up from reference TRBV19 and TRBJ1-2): DGGITQSPKYLFRKEGQNVTLSCEQNLNHDAMYWYRQDPGQGLRLIYYSQIVNDFQKGDIAEGYSVSREKKESFPLTVTSAQKNPTAFYLCASSISLGYGYTFGSGTRLTVV.

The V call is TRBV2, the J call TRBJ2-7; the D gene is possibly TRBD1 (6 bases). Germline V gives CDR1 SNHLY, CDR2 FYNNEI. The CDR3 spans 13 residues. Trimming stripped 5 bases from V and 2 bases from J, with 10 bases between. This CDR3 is CASSPQGPYEQYF. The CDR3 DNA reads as TGTGCCAGCAGTCCTCAGGGGCCCTACGAGCAGTACTTC. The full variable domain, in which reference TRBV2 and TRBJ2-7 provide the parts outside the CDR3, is EPEVTQTPSHQVTQMGQEVILRCVPISNHLYFYWYRQILGQKVEFLVSFYNNEISEKSEIFDDQFSVERPDGSNFTLKIRSTKLEDSAMYFCASSPQGPYEQYFGPGTRLTVT.

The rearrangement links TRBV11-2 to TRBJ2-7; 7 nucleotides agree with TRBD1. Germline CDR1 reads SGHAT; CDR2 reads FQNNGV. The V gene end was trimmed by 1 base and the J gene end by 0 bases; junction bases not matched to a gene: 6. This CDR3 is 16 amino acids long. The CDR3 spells CASSLAGTVSSYEQYF. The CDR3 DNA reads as TGTGCCAGCAGCTTAGCCGGGACAGTTAGCTCCTACGAGCAGTACTTC.

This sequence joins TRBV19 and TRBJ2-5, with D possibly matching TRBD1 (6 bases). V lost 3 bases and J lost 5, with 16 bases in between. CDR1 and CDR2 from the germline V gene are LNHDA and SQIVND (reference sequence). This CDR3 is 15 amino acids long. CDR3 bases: TGTGCCAGTAGTATTACCCACCAGGGGCGTGAGACCCAGTACTTC. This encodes CASSITHQGRETQYF. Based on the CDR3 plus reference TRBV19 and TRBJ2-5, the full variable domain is DGGITQSPKYLFRKEGQNVTLSCEQNLNHDAMYWYRQDPGQGLRLIYYSQIVNDFQKGDIAEGYSVSREKKESFPLTVTSAQKNPTAFYLCASSITHQGRETQYFGPGTRLLVL.